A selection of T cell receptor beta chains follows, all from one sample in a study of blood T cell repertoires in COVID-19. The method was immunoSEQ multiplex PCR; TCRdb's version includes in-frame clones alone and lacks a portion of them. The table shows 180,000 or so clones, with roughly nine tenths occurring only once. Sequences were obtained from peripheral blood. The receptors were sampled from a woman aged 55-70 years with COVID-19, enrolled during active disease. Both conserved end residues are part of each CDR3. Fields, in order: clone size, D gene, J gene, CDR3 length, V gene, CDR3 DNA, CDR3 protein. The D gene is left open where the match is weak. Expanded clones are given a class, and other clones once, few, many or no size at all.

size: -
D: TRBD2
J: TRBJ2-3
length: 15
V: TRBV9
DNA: TGTGCCAGCAGCGTGACTAGCGGGAGAGGAGATACGCAGTATTTT
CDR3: CASSVTSGRGDTQYF

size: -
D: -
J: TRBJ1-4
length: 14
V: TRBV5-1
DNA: TGCGCCAGCAGCTTAGACATTTCTAATGAAAAACTGTTTTTT
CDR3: CASSLDISNEKLFF

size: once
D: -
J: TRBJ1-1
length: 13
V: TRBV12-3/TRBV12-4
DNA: TGTGCCAGCAGTACGCGGCCCAACATTGAAGCTTTCTTT
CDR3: CASSTRPNIEAFF

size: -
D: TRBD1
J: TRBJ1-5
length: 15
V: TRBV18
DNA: TGTGCCAGCTCACCACCGGCAGGGGGGAATCAGCCCCAGCATTTT
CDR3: CASSPPAGGNQPQHF

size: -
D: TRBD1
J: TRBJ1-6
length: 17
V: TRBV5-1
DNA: TGCGCCAGCAGCTTGGTTTCCGCGGGACAGGCTAATTCACCCCTCCACTTT
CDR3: CASSLVSAGQANSPLHF

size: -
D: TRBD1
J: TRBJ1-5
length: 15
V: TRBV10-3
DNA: TGTGCCATCAGTGAAGGGGGCTATAGCAATCAGCCCCAGCATTTT
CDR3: CAISEGGYSNQPQHF

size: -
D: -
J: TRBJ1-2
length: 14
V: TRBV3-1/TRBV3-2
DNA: TGTGCCAGCAGCCAGACCGCAAGTGCCGGGGGCTACACCTTC
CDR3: CASSQTASAGGYTF

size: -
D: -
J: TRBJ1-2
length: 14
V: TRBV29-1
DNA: TGCAGCGTTGCGGCAGGGCGGATTGGGTATGGCTACACCTTC
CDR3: CSVAAGRIGYGYTF

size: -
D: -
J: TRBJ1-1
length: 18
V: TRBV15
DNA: TGTGCCACCACAAGAAGAATAGGGGCACTTGGGAAGAACACTGAAGCTTTCTTT
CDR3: CATTRRIGALGKNTEAFF

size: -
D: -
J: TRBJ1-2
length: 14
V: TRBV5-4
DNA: TGTGCCAGCAGCTTGGAACTTAGTAACTATGGCTACACCTTC
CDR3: CASSLELSNYGYTF

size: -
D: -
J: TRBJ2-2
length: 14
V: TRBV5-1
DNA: TGCGCCAGCGCCCGGGGGGCCCGGGACGGGGAGCTGTTTTTT
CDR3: CASARGARDGELFF

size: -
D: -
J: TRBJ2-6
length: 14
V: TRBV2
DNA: TGTGCCAGCAGACAGGATTCTGGGGCCAACGTCCTGACTTTC
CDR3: CASRQDSGANVLTF

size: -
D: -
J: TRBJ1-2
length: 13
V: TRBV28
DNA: TGTGCCAGCATAGGGGCAGCAGACTATGGCTACACCTTC
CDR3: CASIGAADYGYTF

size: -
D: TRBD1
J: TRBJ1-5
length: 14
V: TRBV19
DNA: TGTGCCACCCGGACAGGAGCAAGCAATCAGCCCCAGCATTTT
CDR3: CATRTGASNQPQHF

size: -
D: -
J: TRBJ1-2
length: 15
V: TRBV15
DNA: TGTGCCACCAGCAGAGACCCGGGTTCTAACTATGGCTACACCTTC
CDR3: CATSRDPGSNYGYTF

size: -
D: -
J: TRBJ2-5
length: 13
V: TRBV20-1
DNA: TGCAGTGCTAGTTTACTGAACCAAGAGACCCAGTACTTC
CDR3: CSASLLNQETQYF

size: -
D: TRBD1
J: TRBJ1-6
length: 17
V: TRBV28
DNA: TGTGCCAGCAGTCTGCCGGGACAGGGCTTTTATAATTCACCCCTCCACTTT
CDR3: CASSLPGQGFYNSPLHF

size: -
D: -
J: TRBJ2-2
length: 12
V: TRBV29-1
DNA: TGCAGCGTTGACAGGGGCACCGGGGAGCTGTTTTTT
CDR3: CSVDRGTGELFF

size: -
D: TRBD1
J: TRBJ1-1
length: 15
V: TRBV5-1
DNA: TGCGCCAGCAGCGTCCAGGGGGTTGCGAACACTGAAGCTTTCTTT
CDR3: CASSVQGVANTEAFF

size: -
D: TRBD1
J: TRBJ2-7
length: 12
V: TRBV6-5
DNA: TGTGCCAGCAGTCGGACAGGGCGGGAGCAGTACTTC
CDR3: CASSRTGREQYF

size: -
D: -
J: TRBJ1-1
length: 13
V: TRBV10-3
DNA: TGTGCCATCAGTGTCGGGGTAGAGACTGAAGCTTTCTTT
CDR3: CAISVGVETEAFF

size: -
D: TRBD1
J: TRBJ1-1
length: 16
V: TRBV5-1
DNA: TGCGCCAGCAGCTCACACCTGACAGGGACGAACACTGAAGCTTTCTTT
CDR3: CASSSHLTGTNTEAFF

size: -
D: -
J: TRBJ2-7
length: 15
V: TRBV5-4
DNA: TGTGCCAGCAGCCCCTTGGGCGGGACCGCCTACGAGCAGTACTTC
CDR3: CASSPLGGTAYEQYF